These 16 T cell receptor beta chains originate from one sample sequenced in a study of blood T cell repertoires in COVID-19. Clones were read by immunoSEQ multiplex PCR, and TCRdb kept only the in-frame ones, dropping some. The top ten hold over 2% of the sample, which has fewer than 400,000 clones, roughly 85% seen once. Sequencing was carried out using PBMCs or T cells enriched from blood (not recorded which). These receptors all stem from a man aged 25-45 years who had recovered from COVID-19.

The chain has TRBV5-4 and TRBJ2-5, with D unresolved. The V end was cut by 3 bases, the J end by 5 bases, with 14 bases between. Germline CDR1 and CDR2: SGHNT and YYREEE (reference sequence). The CDR3 sequence is 14 residues long. The CDR3 DNA follows: TGTGCCAGCAGCTCAGAGACGGGTCGGGAGACCCAGTACTTC. Translating it yields CASSSETGRETQYF. Supplemented by reference TRBV5-4 and TRBJ2-5, the full variable domain reads ETGVTQSPTHLIKTRGQQVTLRCSSQSGHNTVSWYQQALGQGPQFIFQYYREEENGRGNFPPRFSGLQFPNYSSELNVNALELDDSALYLCASSSETGRETQYFGPGTRLLVL.

The chain has TRBV11-2 and TRBJ2-3, with TRBD2 matching over 12 bases. Trimming removed 3 bases from V and 5 bases from J; junction bases left unmatched: 6. CDR1 and CDR2 (germline): SGHAT, FQNNGV. The CDR3 runs to 16 residues. The CDR3 DNA follows: TGTGCCAGCAGCTTTTCTAGCGGGGGGGCGGGAGATACGCAGTATTTT. Its protein product is CASSFSSGGAGDTQYF.

The genes are TRBV7-8 and TRBJ1-2; TRBD1 agrees at 12 bases. V shed 4 bases and J 7 bases; nucleotides not matched to a gene: 7. Germline CDR1 is SGHVS and CDR2 is FQNEAQ. This CDR3 has 15 amino acids. DNA for the CDR3: TGTGCCAGCAGCTCCCGGGACAGGGGGCTGGGTGGCTACACCTTC. It encodes CASSSRDRGLGGYTF.

The rearrangement uses TRBV19 and TRBJ1-1; 8 nucleotides agree with TRBD1. Per germline, CDR1 LNHDA and CDR2 SQIVND (reference sequence). The ends lost 5 bases at V and 6 bases at J; junction bases unmatched: 14. The CDR3 has 16 amino acids. CDR3 protein: CASSSLPGTGEAEAFF. CDR3 DNA: TGTGCCAGTAGTTCCCTACCCGGGACAGGTGAAGCTGAAGCTTTCTTT.

This chain uses TRBV14 with TRBJ2-1; 12 bases line up with TRBD2. CDR1 and CDR2 from the germline V gene are SGHDN and FVKESK. J gave up 2 bases and V 4 bases, and 12 bases lay outside the gene matches. This CDR3 comprises 19 residues. The CDR3 loop is CASSPFGLAGGPPYNEQFF. As DNA, the CDR3 is TGTGCCAGCAGCCCGTTTGGGCTAGCGGGGGGGCCCCCCTACAATGAGCAGTTCTTC.

The rearrangement joins TRBV27 to TRBJ1-5; D ambiguous. Between the trimmed V and J ends, which lost 6 bases and 0 bases, there was a span of 9 bases. CDR1 is MNHEY, CDR2 SMNVEV, per germline (reference sequence). The CDR3 has 14 amino acids. The CDR3 sequence is CASSPFSSNQPQHF. The CDR3 region has the DNA TGTGCCAGCAGCCCGTTCAGTAGCAATCAGCCCCAGCATTTT.

This clone showed up just once. This same CDR3 is encoded by further DNA sequences in the sample. The V gene is TRBV19, the J gene TRBJ1-2; the match to TRBD1 covers 8 bases. V lost 4 bases, J lost 7 bases, and 5 bases stayed unmatched. The CDR3 runs to 13 residues. Germline lookup yields CDR1 LNHDA and CDR2 SQIVND (reference sequence). DNA for the CDR3: TGTGCCAGTAGTACCACAGGGGGTGGTGGCTACACCTTC. Its translation: CASSTTGGGGYTF.

The chain recombines TRBV19 with TRBJ1-1; TRBD1 aligns across 8 bases. This CDR3 has 13 residues. Germline CDR1 LNHDA, CDR2 SQIVND (reference sequence). Trimming took 8 bases from V and 4 from J; bases not matched to a gene: 6. The CDR3 loop reads CASETGVGTEAFF. CDR3 nucleotides: TGTGCCAGTGAGACAGGGGTAGGCACTGAAGCTTTCTTT.

The chain combines TRBV12-5 with TRBJ1-2, with unresolved D. This CDR3 has 13 amino acids. V shed 1 base and J shed 5 bases, with 8 bases lying between them. CDR1 and CDR2 (germline): LGHNT, FRNRAP. CDR3 in amino acids: CASGLGQTYGYTF. The CDR3 coding sequence is TGTGCTAGTGGTTTGGGGCAGACTTATGGCTACACCTTC. The complete variable domain, with remaining parts taken from reference TRBV12-5 and TRBJ1-2, reads DARVTQTPRHKVTEMGQEVTMRCQPILGHNTVFWYRQTMMQGLELLAYFRNRAPLDDSGMPKDRFSAEMPDATLATLKIQPSEPRDSAVYFCASGLGQTYGYTFGSGTRLTVV.

This chain connects TRBV10-3 to TRBJ2-7; 8 nucleotides agree with TRBD1. This CDR3 spans 16 amino acids. In germline, CDR1 is ENHRY, CDR2 SYGVKD. J was trimmed by 0 bases and V by 6 bases; bases with no gene match: 10. Here the CDR3 DNA reads TGTGCCATCAGCGCGAAAAAAGGACAGGGCTCCTACGAGCAGTACTTC. Residues: CAISAKKGQGSYEQYF.

The table lists this clone with a count of one. The chain carries TRBV7-2 and TRBJ1-2; 8 nucleotides line up with TRBD1. CDR1 and CDR2 from the germline V gene are SGHTA and FQGNSA. V trimming: 1 base; J trimming: 7 bases; junction bases outside the gene matches: 8. The CDR3 runs to 15 residues. The CDR3 is CASSLGATGVFGYTF. In DNA, the CDR3 is TGTGCCAGCAGCTTAGGAGCGACAGGGGTGTTTGGCTACACCTTC. The full variable domain, in which reference TRBV7-2 and TRBJ1-2 provide the parts outside the CDR3, is GAGVSQSPSNKVTEKGKDVELRCDPISGHTALYWYRQSLGQGLEFLIYFQGNSAPDKSGLPSDRFSAERTGGSVSTLTIQRTQQEDSAVYLCASSLGATGVFGYTFGSGTRLTVV.

The gene calls are TRBV18 and TRBJ1-2; D call uncertain. This CDR3 contains 17 residues. With 1 base removed from V and 3 bases from J, the gap between germline ends came to 18 bases. Germline V gives CDR1 KGHSH, CDR2 LQKENI. The CDR3 DNA sequence: TGTGCCAGCTCACCACAAAATGGCCCTTATCAGGACTATGGCTACACCTTC. This sequence encodes CASSPQNGPYQDYGYTF.

The genes are TRBV5-1 and TRBJ2-3, with D unresolved. V was shortened by 3 bases and J by 0 bases, with 8 bases between the two germline ends. The CDR3 has 14 residues. Germline CDR1 and CDR2: SGHRS and YFSETQ. CDR3 amino acids: CASSWASSTDTQYF. The CDR3 DNA follows: TGCGCCAGCAGCTGGGCTTCTAGCACAGATACGCAGTATTTT. Full variable domain (missing parts from reference TRBV5-1 and TRBJ2-3): KAGVTQTPRYLIKTRGQQVTLSCSPISGHRSVSWYQQTPGQGLQFLFEYFSETQRNKGNFPGRFSGRQFSNSRSEMNVSTLELGDSALYLCASSWASSTDTQYFGPGTRLTVL.

The chain joins TRBV27 to TRBJ1-2; 10 bases map to TRBD1. The germline gives CDR1 MNHEY, CDR2 SMNVEV (reference sequence). Trimming cost V 5 bases and J 5 bases; bases outside gene matches: 14. CDR3 length equals 17 residues. The CDR3, as DNA: TGTGCCAGCAGTCCATACCCCAGCGACAGGGGGCTTTATGGCTACACCTTC. It translates to CASSPYPSDRGLYGYTF.

The CDR3 protein is CASTEKASSLFYGYTF. CDR3 bases: TGTGCCAGCACTGAGAAAGCGTCCTCATTGTTCTATGGCTACACCTTC. The chain carries TRBV27 and TRBJ1-2; D is unclear. The germline V gene has CDR1 MNHEY and CDR2 SMNVEV (reference sequence). CDR3 length: 16 amino acids. Trimming took off 7 bases at V and 4 bases at J, with 22 bases between the two ends.

The genes are TRBV5-1 and TRBJ2-7; D ambiguous. This CDR3 comprises 11 residues. Between the trimmed V and J ends, which lost 5 bases and 3 bases, there was a span of 6 bases. Per the germline V gene, CDR1 is SGHRS and CDR2 is YFSETQ. The CDR3 region has the DNA TGCGCCAGCAGTATCGGCTACGAGCAGTACTTC. It is translated as CASSIGYEQYF.